Following are 5 T cell receptor beta chains from one sample sequenced in a study of identical twins (TCRdb year 2016). The library was generated by 5' RACE. The reads were generated on an Illumina HiSeq 2000. TCRdb trimmed public reads at Q25 via fastp, called clones via MiXCR and kept in-frame beta chains. Each CDR3 protein appears once, grouped with its most common genes and DNA. This sample gives roughly 1.6 million distinct CDR3 sequences in total; around a third of them show up just once. The leading ten clones occupy approximately 0.29% of the sample. What was sequenced was cord blood. Receptors originate from a newborn girl in good health.

The chain has TRBV12-3 or TRBV12-4 and TRBJ1-4; D possibly corresponds to TRBD1 (6 bases). The CDR3 loop spans 15 amino acids. V lost 7 bases and J 8 bases, leaving 20 bases between the germline ends. The CDR3 loop reads CASTHRGAGREKLFF. The CDR3 DNA follows: TGTGCCAGCACCCACCGGGGGGCAGGGCGGGAAAAACTGTTTTTT.

Regarding this clonotype: A junction end diverges from the germline sequence, so it may reflect a read error. The chain couples TRBV20-1 to TRBJ1-2, with a possible D match to TRBD1 (6 bases). The CDR3 length is 10 residues. Looked up from germline, CDR1 is DFQATT and CDR2 is SNEGSKA (reference sequence). This CDR3 reads CSAGHYDYTF. The CDR3 DNA is TGCAGTGCGGGACACTATGACTACACCTTC.

The rearrangement links TRBV9 to TRBJ1-1; no clear D. The CDR3 contains 14 residues. Trimming stripped 0 bases from V and 2 bases from J, with 8 bases between. Germline V gene lookup returns CDR1 SGDLS and CDR2 YYNGEE. DNA of the CDR3: TGTGCCAGCAGCGTAGTACGGGGAAACACTGAAGCTTTCTTT. Its translation is CASSVVRGNTEAFF.

Details on this clonotype: One end of the junction varies from germline; a read error may be responsible. The genes are TRBV2 and TRBJ2-4; unclear D gene. The germline gives CDR1 SNHLY, CDR2 FYNNEI. The CDR3 sequence is 15 residues long. The CDR3 coding sequence is TGTGCCAGCAGTGATACGAGGTTAGCCAAAACCATTCAGTACTTC. This translates into CASSDTRLAKTIQYF.

J is TRBJ1-5 and V is TRBV10-3, with 8 bases lining up with TRBD1. Germline V gene sequence: CDR1 ENHRY, CDR2 SYGVKD. CDR3 length: 12 amino acids. The J segment lost 4 bases and the V segment lost 10 bases, leaving 3 bases of the junction unmatched. The CDR3 coding sequence is TGTGCCACGGGACAGGATAATCAGCCCCAGCATTTT. The encoded protein is CATGQDNQPQHF.